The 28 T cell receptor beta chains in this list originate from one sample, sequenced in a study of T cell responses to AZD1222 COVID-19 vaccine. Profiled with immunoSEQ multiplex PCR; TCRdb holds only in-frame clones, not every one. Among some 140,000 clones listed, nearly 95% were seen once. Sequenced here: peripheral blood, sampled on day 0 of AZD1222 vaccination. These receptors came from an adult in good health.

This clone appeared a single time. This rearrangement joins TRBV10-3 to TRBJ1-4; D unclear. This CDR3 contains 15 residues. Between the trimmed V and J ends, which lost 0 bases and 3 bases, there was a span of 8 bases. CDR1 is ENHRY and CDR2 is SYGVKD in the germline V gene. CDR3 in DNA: TGTGCCATCAGTGAGTCGGGTGGTTCTAATGAAAAACTGTTTTTT. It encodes CAISESGGSNEKLFF.

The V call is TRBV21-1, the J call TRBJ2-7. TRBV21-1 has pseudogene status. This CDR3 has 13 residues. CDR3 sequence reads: CARLGTQDEEQYF. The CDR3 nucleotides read TGTGCCCGGCTAGGGACCCAGGACGAGGAGCAGTACTTC.

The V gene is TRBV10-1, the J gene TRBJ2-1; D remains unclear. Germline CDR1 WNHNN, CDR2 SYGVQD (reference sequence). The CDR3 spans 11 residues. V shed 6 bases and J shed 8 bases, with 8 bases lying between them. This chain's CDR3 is CASSNRDEQFF. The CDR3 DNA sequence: TGCGCCAGCAGCAACAGAGATGAGCAGTTCTTC.

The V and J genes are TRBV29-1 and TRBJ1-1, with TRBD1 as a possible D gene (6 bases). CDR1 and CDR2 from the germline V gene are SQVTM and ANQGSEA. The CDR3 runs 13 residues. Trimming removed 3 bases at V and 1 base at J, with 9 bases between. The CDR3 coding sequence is TGCAGCGTTGATCTGGGGGCGAACACTGAAGCTTTCTTT. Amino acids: CSVDLGANTEAFF. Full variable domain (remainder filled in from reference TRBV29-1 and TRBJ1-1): SAVISQKPSRDICQRGTSLTIQCQVDSQVTMMFWYRQQPGQSLTLIATANQGSEATYESGFVIDKFPISRPNLTFSTLTVSNMSPEDSSIYLCSVDLGANTEAFFGQGTRLTVV.

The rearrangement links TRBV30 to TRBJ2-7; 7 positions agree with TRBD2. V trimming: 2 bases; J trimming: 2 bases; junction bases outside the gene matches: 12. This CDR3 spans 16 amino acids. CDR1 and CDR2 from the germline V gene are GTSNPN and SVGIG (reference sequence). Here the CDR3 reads CAWSPAGDGRTYEQYF. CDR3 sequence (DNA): TGTGCCTGGAGTCCTGCTGGCGACGGGAGGACCTACGAGCAGTACTTC.

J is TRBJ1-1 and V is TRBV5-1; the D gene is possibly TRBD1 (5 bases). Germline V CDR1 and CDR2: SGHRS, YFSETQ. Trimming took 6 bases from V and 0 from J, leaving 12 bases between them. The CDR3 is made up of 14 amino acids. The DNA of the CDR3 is TGCGCCAGCACCCGGGGGAATTTGAACACTGAAGCTTTCTTT. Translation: CASTRGNLNTEAFF.

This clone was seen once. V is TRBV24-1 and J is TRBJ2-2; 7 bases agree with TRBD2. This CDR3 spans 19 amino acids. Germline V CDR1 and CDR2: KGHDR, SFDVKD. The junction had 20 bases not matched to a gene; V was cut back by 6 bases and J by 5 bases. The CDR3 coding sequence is TGTGCCACCAGTCATTCGGGGAGAAGGGGAGGGTTGGAAACCGGGGAGCTGTTTTTT. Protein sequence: CATSHSGRRGGLETGELFF.

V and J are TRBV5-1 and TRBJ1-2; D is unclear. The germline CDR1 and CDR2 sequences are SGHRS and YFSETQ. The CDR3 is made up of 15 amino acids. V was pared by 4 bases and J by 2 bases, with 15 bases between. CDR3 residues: CASSQDLSRNYGYTF. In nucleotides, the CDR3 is TGCGCCAGCAGCCAGGACCTAAGCAGGAACTATGGCTACACCTTC.

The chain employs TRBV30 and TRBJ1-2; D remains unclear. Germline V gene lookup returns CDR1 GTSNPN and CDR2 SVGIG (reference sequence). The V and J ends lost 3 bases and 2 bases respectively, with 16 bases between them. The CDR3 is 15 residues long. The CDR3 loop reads CAWRVLPSKNYGYTF. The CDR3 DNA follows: TGTGCCTGGAGGGTCCTCCCCAGCAAGAACTATGGCTACACCTTC.

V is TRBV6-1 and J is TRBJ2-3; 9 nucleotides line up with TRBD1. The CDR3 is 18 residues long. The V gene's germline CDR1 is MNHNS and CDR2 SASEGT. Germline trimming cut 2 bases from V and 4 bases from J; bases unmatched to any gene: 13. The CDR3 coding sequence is TGTGCCAGCAGTGAACTACCCGGGACAGGGTCCCGGCCAGATACGCAGTATTTT. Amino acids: CASSELPGTGSRPDTQYF.

CDR3 region: CASSLINQETQYF. The CDR3 DNA is TGTGCCAGCAGCTTAATAAACCAAGAGACCCAGTACTTC. The V call is TRBV7-6, the J call TRBJ2-5; no definite D call. This CDR3 is 13 amino acids long. Trimming took off 2 bases at V and 0 bases at J, with 4 bases between the two ends. CDR1 is SGHVS and CDR2 is FNYEAQ in the germline V gene.

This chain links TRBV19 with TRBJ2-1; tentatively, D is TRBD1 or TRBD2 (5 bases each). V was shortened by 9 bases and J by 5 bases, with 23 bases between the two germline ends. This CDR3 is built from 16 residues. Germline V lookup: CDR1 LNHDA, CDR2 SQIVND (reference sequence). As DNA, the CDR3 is TGTGCCAGCAAGGACGGGACCCCGAATCTGAACAATGAGCAGTTCTTC. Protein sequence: CASKDGTPNLNNEQFF.

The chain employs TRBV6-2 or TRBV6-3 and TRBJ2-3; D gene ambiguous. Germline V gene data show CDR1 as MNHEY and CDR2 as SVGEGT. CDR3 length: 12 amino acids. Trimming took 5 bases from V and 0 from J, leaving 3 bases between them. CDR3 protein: CASSPSTDTQYF. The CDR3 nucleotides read TGTGCCAGCAGTCCGAGCACAGATACGCAGTATTTT.

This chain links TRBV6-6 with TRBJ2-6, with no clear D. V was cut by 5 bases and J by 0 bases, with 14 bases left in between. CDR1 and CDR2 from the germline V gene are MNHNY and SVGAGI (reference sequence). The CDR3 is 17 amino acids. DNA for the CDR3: TGTGCCAGCAGTCCCGTTAGACTGCGCTCTGGGGCCAACGTCCTGACTTTC. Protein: CASSPVRLRSGANVLTF.

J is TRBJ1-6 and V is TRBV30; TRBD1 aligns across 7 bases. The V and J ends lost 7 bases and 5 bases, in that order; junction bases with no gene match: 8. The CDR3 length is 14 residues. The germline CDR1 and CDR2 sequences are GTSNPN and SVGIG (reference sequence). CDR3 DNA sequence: TGTGCCTACGCCCAGGGACAGAATAATTCACCCCTCCACTTT. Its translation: CAYAQGQNNSPLHF.

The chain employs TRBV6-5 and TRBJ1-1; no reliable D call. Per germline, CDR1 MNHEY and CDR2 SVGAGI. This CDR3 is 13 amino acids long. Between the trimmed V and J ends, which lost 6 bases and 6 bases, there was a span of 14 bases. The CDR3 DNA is TGTGCCAGCAGCGGGGAGGGAAGGCCTGAAGCTTTCTTT. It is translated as CASSGEGRPEAFF.

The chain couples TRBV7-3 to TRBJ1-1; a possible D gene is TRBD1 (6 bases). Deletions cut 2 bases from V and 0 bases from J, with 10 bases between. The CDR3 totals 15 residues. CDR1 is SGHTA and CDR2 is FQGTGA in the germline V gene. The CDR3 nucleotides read TGTGCCAGCAGCTTAGGGGGGCAGATGAACACTGAAGCTTTCTTT. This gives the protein CASSLGGQMNTEAFF.

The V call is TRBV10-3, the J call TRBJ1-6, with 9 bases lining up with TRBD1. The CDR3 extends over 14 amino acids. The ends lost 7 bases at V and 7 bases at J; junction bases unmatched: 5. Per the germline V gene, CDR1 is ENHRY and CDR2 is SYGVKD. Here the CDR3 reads CAINPGQGNSPLHF. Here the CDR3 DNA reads TGTGCCATCAACCCGGGACAGGGCAATTCACCCCTCCACTTT.

The CDR3 nucleotides read TGTGCCAGCAGCGTGGACAGGGTGGCTCAGCCCCAGCATTTT. It yields the protein CASSVDRVAQPQHF. The chain employs TRBV2 and TRBJ1-5, with TRBD1 identical over 8 bases. The CDR3 runs to 14 residues. Germline V gives CDR1 SNHLY, CDR2 FYNNEI. The ends lost 6 bases at V and 6 bases at J; junction bases unmatched: 7.

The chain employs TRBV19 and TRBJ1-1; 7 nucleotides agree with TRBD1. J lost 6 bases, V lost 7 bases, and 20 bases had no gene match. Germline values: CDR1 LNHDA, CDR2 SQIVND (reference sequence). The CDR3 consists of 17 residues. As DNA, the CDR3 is TGTGCCAGTATGGACCCCCGGGCAGGGGGTTTTCGGTCTGAAGCTTTCTTT. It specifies CASMDPRAGGFRSEAFF.

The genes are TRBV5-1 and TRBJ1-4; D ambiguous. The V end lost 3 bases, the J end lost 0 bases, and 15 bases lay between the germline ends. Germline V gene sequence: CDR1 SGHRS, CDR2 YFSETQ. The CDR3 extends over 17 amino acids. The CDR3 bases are TGCGCCAGCAGCTGGTCAGGAACTTTTTCAACTAATGAAAAACTGTTTTTT. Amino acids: CASSWSGTFSTNEKLFF.

CDR3 coding DNA: TGTGCCAGCTCACCCCGGGAGGGCACCACTGAAGCTTTCTTT. Amino acids: CASSPREGTTEAFF. This chain connects TRBV18 to TRBJ1-1; D is undetermined. Per the germline V gene, CDR1 is KGHSH and CDR2 is LQKENI. Trimming took 3 bases from V and 4 from J, leaving 12 bases between them. This CDR3 spans 14 amino acids.

DNA of the CDR3: TGTGCCAGCAGCCAAGGAAGGGGCACCTCTGGAAACACCATATATTTT. Translated, it gives CASSQGRGTSGNTIYF. This rearrangement joins TRBV4-2 to TRBJ1-3, with D maybe TRBD1 (5 bases). The CDR3 runs to 16 residues. Germline CDR1 LGHNA, CDR2 YNFKEQ. Trimming took off 1 base at V and 0 bases at J, with 10 bases between the two ends.

CDR3 residues: CASSLAGRSYEQYF. In DNA, the CDR3 is TGCGCCAGCAGCTTGGCTGGCCGATCCTACGAGCAGTACTTC. This chain joins TRBV5-1 and TRBJ2-7; D is ambiguous. This CDR3 is 14 amino acids long. Germline V gene sequence: CDR1 SGHRS, CDR2 YFSETQ. Trimming removed 0 bases at V and 1 base at J, with 8 bases between.

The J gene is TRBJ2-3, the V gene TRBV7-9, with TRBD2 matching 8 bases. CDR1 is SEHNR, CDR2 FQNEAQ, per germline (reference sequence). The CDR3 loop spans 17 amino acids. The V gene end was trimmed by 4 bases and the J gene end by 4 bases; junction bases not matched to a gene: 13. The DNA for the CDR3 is TGTGCCAGCAGCTCCCCGCCCGGAGCGGGAGTGGCAGATACGCAGTATTTT. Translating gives CASSSPPGAGVADTQYF.

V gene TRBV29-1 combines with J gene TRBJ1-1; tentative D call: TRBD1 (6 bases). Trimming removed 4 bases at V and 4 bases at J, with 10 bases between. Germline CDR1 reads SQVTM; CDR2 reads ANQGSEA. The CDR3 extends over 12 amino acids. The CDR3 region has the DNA TGCAGCGTTGGGACAGTGACCACTGAAGCTTTCTTT. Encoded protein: CSVGTVTTEAFF.

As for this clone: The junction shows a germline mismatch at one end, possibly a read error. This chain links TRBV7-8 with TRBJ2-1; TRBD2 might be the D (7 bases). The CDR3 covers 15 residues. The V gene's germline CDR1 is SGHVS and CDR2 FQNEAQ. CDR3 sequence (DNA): TGTGCCAGCAGCTTAGCCTGGGGGGGCATGAATGGGCAGTTCTTC. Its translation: CASSLAWGGMNGQFF.

In DNA form, the CDR3 reads TGTGCCAGCAGCCAAGGTGGAGCACTAGCCAAAAACATTCAGTACTTC. It encodes CASSQGGALAKNIQYF. V gene TRBV14 combines with J gene TRBJ2-4; D gene uncertain. V dropped 1 base and J dropped 0 bases, with 10 bases sitting between them. Germline CDR1 is SGHDN and CDR2 is FVKESK. This CDR3 spans 16 amino acids.